These T cell receptor beta chains were read from a single sample in a study of blood T cell repertoires in COVID-19. The repertoire was sequenced with immunoSEQ multiplex PCR; TCRdb's copy has only in-frame clones and lacks some. The sample contains about 150,000 clones, 87% of which appear only once. Specimen: peripheral blood. These receptor sequences come from a woman in her 50s with acute or convalescent COVID-19. Each CDR3 is given with its conserved first and last residue. Each record gives: J gene, V gene, CDR3 protein.

>TRBJ2-2|TRBV5-1
CASSLGGRGTGELFF
>TRBJ1-4|TRBV2
CASSPLGVSGGKLFF
>TRBJ1-2|TRBV9
CASSSGGQSLWGYTF
>TRBJ2-3|TRBV7-3
CASSLTGVDTQYF
>TRBJ2-1|TRBV7-3
CASSPIPGLAGGHNEQFF
>TRBJ2-5|TRBV21-1
CASRRSGGFLETQYF
>TRBJ2-7|TRBV5-1
CASSLTSGGLEQYF
>TRBJ2-7|TRBV6-1
CASSEGPGGWDEQYF
>TRBJ1-2|TRBV5-1
CASSLDPGTAYGYTF
>TRBJ2-7|TRBV9
CASSASPGGVPHEQYF
>TRBJ2-7|TRBV5-1
CASSLFGGSSYEQYF
>TRBJ2-5|TRBV5-1
CASSLAAGETQYF
>TRBJ2-3|TRBV6-4
CASSDEGGGTDTQYF
>TRBJ2-7|TRBV19
CASSQTGGEQYF
>TRBJ1-2|TRBV6-1
CASSEARLEYVIYGYTF
>TRBJ1-1|TRBV5-1
CASSPGLVF
>TRBJ1-2|TRBV6-5
CASLDSAGYGYTF